One and the same sample provided the 12 T cell receptor beta chains below, sequenced in a study of blood T cell repertoires in COVID-19. Some clones are missing from TCRdb's copy, which holds only in-frame ones; the method was immunoSEQ multiplex PCR. The table lists about 60,000 clones, approximately 86% of them singletons. The sample taken for sequencing was peripheral blood. The receptors shown here come from a human donor with acute or convalescent COVID-19. The donor label of this sample is uncertain.

The gene calls are TRBV7-3 and TRBJ2-7; TRBD1 agrees at 7 bases. Germline V CDR1 and CDR2: SGHTA, FQGTGA. This CDR3 spans 15 amino acids. V was pared by 6 bases and J by 5 bases, with 13 bases of the junction left unmatched. CDR3 residues: CASRFSTGNVDEQYF. The CDR3 DNA follows: TGTGCCAGCAGGTTTTCGACAGGGAATGTCGACGAGCAGTACTTC. Combining the CDR3 with reference TRBV7-3 and TRBJ2-7 gives the whole variable domain GAGVSQTPSNKVTEKGKYVELRCDPISGHTALYWYRQSLGQGPEFLIYFQGTGAADDSGLPNDRFFAVRPEGSVSTLKIQRTERGDSAVYLCASRFSTGNVDEQYFGPGTRLTVT.

This clone was recorded a few times. V and J are TRBV5-6 and TRBJ2-2, with unresolved D. The CDR3 consists of 16 residues. Germline loops: CDR1 SGHDT, CDR2 YYEEEE. V was cut by 0 bases and J by 3 bases, with 12 bases left in between. In DNA form, the CDR3 reads TGTGCCAGCAGCTTGGCGCAGCCCCGGGACACCGGGGAGCTGTTTTTT. Translated, it gives CASSLAQPRDTGELFF.

Remarks on this clone: The junction departs from the called germline gene at one end, perhaps through a read error. The gene calls are TRBV20-1 and TRBJ2-1; 8 bases agree with TRBD2. CDR1 and CDR2 (germline): DFQATT, SNEGSKA (reference sequence). There are 10 residues in the CDR3. The CDR3 spells CSARDREGIF. The CDR3 DNA sequence: TGCAGTGCTAGAGATCGGGAGGGGATCTTC.

The V call is TRBV5-5, the J call TRBJ2-6, with D uncertain. Trimming left V 3 bases short and J 4 bases short, with 11 bases between. Per the germline V gene, CDR1 is SGHKS and CDR2 is YYEKEE (reference sequence). This CDR3 region has 15 residues. DNA of the CDR3: TGTGCCAGCAGCTCGTCCCGGTCCGGGGCCAACGTCCTGACTTTC. Residues: CASSSSRSGANVLTF.

This chain connects TRBV7-8 to TRBJ1-1, with a tentative D call TRBD1 (6 bases). In germline, CDR1 is SGHVS, CDR2 FQNEAQ. The germline V and J ends were trimmed by 5 bases and 0 bases, with 16 bases remaining between them. This CDR3 contains 16 residues. Written as DNA, the CDR3 is TGTGCCAGCAGCCTCGGACAGAGGCAAATGAACACTGAAGCTTTCTTT. Amino acids: CASSLGQRQMNTEAFF.

This chain links TRBV5-4 with TRBJ2-1; TRBD2 matches at 12 bases. V dropped 3 bases and J dropped 8; count of bases not matched to a gene: 6. Germline values: CDR1 SGHNT, CDR2 YYREEE (reference sequence). The CDR3 contains 15 residues. CDR3 sequence: CASSSRTSGDHEQFF. The CDR3 region has the DNA TGTGCCAGCAGCTCCCGGACTAGCGGGGACCATGAGCAGTTCTTC.

V and J are TRBV5-1 and TRBJ2-2; 8 bases match TRBD2. Trimming at V came to 1 base and at J to 2 bases, leaving 1 base not matched to a gene. Germline V gene data show CDR1 as SGHRS and CDR2 as YFSETQ. CDR3 size: 15 residues. CDR3 sequence: CASSLSGSNTGELFF. The CDR3 DNA follows: TGCGCCAGCAGCTTGAGCGGGAGTAACACCGGGGAGCTGTTTTTT.

This chain connects TRBV9 to TRBJ2-7; D unclear. This CDR3 is built from 13 residues. Trimming removed 0 bases from V and 9 bases from J, with 13 bases in between. Per germline, CDR1 SGDLS and CDR2 YYNGEE. CDR3 amino acids: CASSVGTTNGQYF. In nucleotides, the CDR3 is TGTGCCAGCAGCGTAGGCACGACAAATGGGCAGTACTTC.

This chain links TRBV23-1 with TRBJ1-2; D uncertain. TRBV23-1 is treated as an ORF (open reading frame) with a function not yet certain. The V gene lost 8 bases and the J gene lost 1 base, with 17 bases spanning the gap. The CDR3 consists of 15 residues. The CDR3 nucleotides read TGCGCCAGCCCCGTGGGCGCAGGATTTAACTATGGCTACACCTTC. Amino acid sequence: CASPVGAGFNYGYTF.

The chain combines TRBV5-4 with TRBJ1-2, with D possibly being TRBD1 (6 bases). With 5 bases removed from V and 5 bases from J, the gap between germline ends came to 16 bases. Germline CDR1 is SGHNT and CDR2 is YYREEE (reference sequence). The CDR3 totals 14 residues. CDR3 nucleotide sequence: TGTGCCAGCAGTATGGCGGGCACAGGGTATGGCTACACCTTC. This encodes CASSMAGTGYGYTF.

This clone was recorded a few times. The V gene is TRBV7-9, the J gene TRBJ1-5; 10 nucleotides agree with TRBD1. V gave up 5 bases and J gave up 7 bases; unmatched junction bases: 8. In germline, CDR1 is SEHNR, CDR2 FQNEAQ (reference sequence). This CDR3 comprises 15 residues. CDR3: CASSQTGGAGQPQHF. CDR3 DNA: TGTGCCAGCAGCCAGACAGGGGGCGCAGGGCAGCCCCAGCATTTT. The whole variable domain, filled in from reference TRBV7-9 and TRBJ1-5, reads DTGVSQNPRHKITKRGQNVTFRCDPISEHNRLYWYRQTLGQGPEFLTYFQNEAQLEKSRLLSDRFSAERPKGSFSTLEIQRTEQGDSAMYLCASSQTGGAGQPQHFGDGTRLSIL.

This chain connects TRBV5-1 to TRBJ2-5; 9 positions agree with TRBD1. Germline lookup yields CDR1 SGHRS and CDR2 YFSETQ. With 4 bases clipped from V and 4 bases from J, the junction kept 5 bases outside the gene matches. The CDR3 totals 14 residues. Written as DNA, the CDR3 is TGCGCCAGCAGCGTAACAGGGGGCGGAGAGACCCAGTACTTC. It codes for CASSVTGGGETQYF.